This T cell receptor beta chain was recorded in a study of blood T cell repertoires in COVID-19. Study-wide background: Material from acute and convalescent COVID-19 was sourced from the United States, Italy and Spain.

Sequencing was performed with immunoSEQ multiplex PCR; in TCRdb, only in-frame clones are kept and a portion is missing. The table shows 310,000 or so clones, with 80% to 95% occurring only once. Seattle patients were enrolled during active infection and followed longitudinally. The CDR3 has 14 amino acids. CDR1 SGHRS and CDR2 YFSETQ come from the germline V gene. Trimming cost V 2 bases and J 2 bases; bases outside gene matches: 0. The rearrangement links TRBV5-1 to TRBJ1-3, with 8 bases identical to TRBD1. This clonotype was sampled from a woman aged 30 to 39 with COVID-19, enrolled during active disease. The sequenced sample consisted of peripheral blood. In nucleotides, the CDR3 is TGCGCCAGCAGCTTACAGGGGGCTGGAAACACCATATATTTT. It is translated as CASSLQGAGNTIYF. The variable domain in full, completed from reference TRBV5-1 and TRBJ1-3, reads KAGVTQTPRYLIKTRGQQVTLSCSPISGHRSVSWYQQTPGQGLQFLFEYFSETQRNKGNFPGRFSGRQFSNSRSEMNVSTLELGDSALYLCASSLQGAGNTIYFGEGSWLTVV.